The entry that follows covers one T cell receptor beta chain sequence. This sample was taken from a study of blood T cell repertoires in COVID-19. Germline lookup yields CDR1 SGHRS and CDR2 YFSETQ. Deletions cut 3 bases from V and 2 bases from J, with 14 bases between. This CDR3 has 16 amino acids. Authors' analysis steps: Counts of nucleated cells, estimated from reference gene primer amplification, were obtained. The data were produced by immunoSEQ multiplex PCR, yet TCRdb's version contains in-frame clones alone and is incomplete. The V and J calls and clone size were taken over from that table, and D and trimming were inferred from the DNA. The sample records roughly 160,000 clones, approximately 86% being singletons.

The sequenced material came from peripheral blood. The rearrangement uses TRBV5-1 and TRBJ2-2; D perhaps matches TRBD2 (5 bases). The clonotype comes from a man aged 45-65 years with active or convalescent COVID-19. In DNA form, the CDR3 reads TGCGCCAGCAGCTCAACTAGAGGACCTAACACCGGGGAGCTGTTTTTT. Translation gives CASSSTRGPNTGELFF.